Listed here are 6 T cell receptor beta chains from one sample, sequenced in a study of T cell changes during pregnancy in multiple sclerosis. The table came from immunoSEQ multiplex PCR; TCRdb's copy has only in-frame clones and leaves some out. The sample lists about 50,000 clones, more than 85% occurring once. Here the sequenced sample was CD4+ T cells from peripheral blood mononuclear cells, taken after pregnancy. These receptors all stem from a female donor with multiple sclerosis, enrolled in a pregnancy study.

CDR3 residues: CASSSRSEGGEQYF. CDR3 bases: TGCGCCAGCAGCTCCCGTAGCGAGGGTGGCGAGCAGTACTTC. The chain links TRBV5-1 to TRBJ2-7; weak D call: TRBD2 (5 bases). Trimming pared 3 bases from V and 6 bases from J, leaving 16 bases between. The germline gives CDR1 SGHRS, CDR2 YFSETQ. The CDR3 runs to 14 residues.

The chain joins TRBV11-2 to TRBJ2-1; D is uncertain. CDR1 and CDR2 from the germline V gene are SGHAT and FQNNGV. The CDR3 runs to 13 residues. Trimming took 1 base from V and 9 from J, leaving 10 bases between them. CDR3 amino acids: CASSLVRVGEQFF. For the CDR3, the DNA is TGTGCCAGCAGCTTAGTTCGCGTTGGTGAGCAGTTCTTC.

The CDR3 sequence: CAWTGTGAYEQYF. In DNA form, the CDR3 reads TGTGCCTGGACCGGGACAGGGGCCTACGAGCAGTACTTC. This sequence joins TRBV30 and TRBJ2-7; 10 bases are a match to TRBD1. The CDR3 is 13 amino acids. In germline, CDR1 is GTSNPN, CDR2 SVGIG (reference sequence). The ends lost 4 bases at V and 2 bases at J; junction bases unmatched: 2.

This CDR3 reads CASSHSGRNEQFF. DNA for the CDR3: TGTGCCAGCAGCCATAGCGGGAGGAATGAGCAGTTCTTC. The V gene is TRBV5-5, the J gene TRBJ2-1; 10 nucleotides align to TRBD2. Germline V gene sequence: CDR1 SGHKS, CDR2 YYEKEE (reference sequence). The length of the CDR3 is 13 residues. V was clipped by 4 bases and J by 7 bases; unmatched bases: 2.

In DNA form, the CDR3 reads TGTGCCAGCAGCTTTGGGAGGGCCTCCTACGAGCAGTACTTC. Its translation is CASSFGRASYEQYF. This chain uses TRBV13 with TRBJ2-7, with TRBD2 matching 7 bases. V lost 3 bases, J lost 0 bases, and 2 bases stayed unmatched. The CDR3 sequence is 14 residues long. From germline, CDR1 is PRHDT and CDR2 FYEKMQ (reference sequence). The whole variable domain, remainder taken from reference TRBV13 and TRBJ2-7, is AAGVIQSPRHLIKEKRETATLKCYPIPRHDTVYWYQQGPGQDPQFLISFYEKMQSDKGSIPDRFSAQQFSDYHSELNMSSLELGDSALYFCASSFGRASYEQYFGPGTRLTVT.

The chain uses TRBV25-1 and TRBJ1-1; D is ambiguous. Germline V gene sequence: CDR1 MGHDK, CDR2 SYGVNS. V shed 5 bases and J shed 1 base, with 8 bases lying between them. The CDR3 loop spans 13 amino acids. CDR3 in amino acids: CASSFGKNTEAFF. CDR3 coding DNA: TGTGCCAGCAGTTTCGGGAAGAACACTGAAGCTTTCTTT.